This T cell receptor beta chain was identified during a study of T cells after yellow fever vaccination. Trimming took off 4 bases at V and 3 bases at J, with 6 bases between the two ends. The CDR3 loop spans 13 amino acids. Per the germline V gene, CDR1 is KGHDR and CDR2 is SFDVKD. Researchers made TCR cDNA using 5'RACE template switching, and this step added a universal primer site and UMIs. TCRdb recomputed calls from the 5' RACE reads with MiXCR, one row per CDR3 protein. Of more than 300,000 distinct CDR3 sequences in the sample, approximately 11% are singletons; the top ten hold less than 3.5%. General observations from the study: Contamination by abundant bulk-population clonotypes could be present in FACS-sorted repertoires. The study re-detected most primary-vaccination clones after the booster (under 97% CD4, roughly 88% CD8). The secondary response was weaker but peaked faster, day 5 versus 15.

With regard to this clonotype: Its target is unknown. A much larger clone differs from this one at a single base, so this may be a read error.

The sequences come from CD4+ T cells sorted from PBMCs, collected 45 days after the yellow fever booster vaccination. The origin of this receptor is a young man who received the YFV17D yellow fever vaccine. This sequence joins TRBV24-1 and TRBJ1-5, with D unresolved. CDR3 nucleotides: TGTGCCACCAGTGAGTTGCCCAATCAGCCCCAGCATTTT. Translating it yields CATSELPNQPQHF.